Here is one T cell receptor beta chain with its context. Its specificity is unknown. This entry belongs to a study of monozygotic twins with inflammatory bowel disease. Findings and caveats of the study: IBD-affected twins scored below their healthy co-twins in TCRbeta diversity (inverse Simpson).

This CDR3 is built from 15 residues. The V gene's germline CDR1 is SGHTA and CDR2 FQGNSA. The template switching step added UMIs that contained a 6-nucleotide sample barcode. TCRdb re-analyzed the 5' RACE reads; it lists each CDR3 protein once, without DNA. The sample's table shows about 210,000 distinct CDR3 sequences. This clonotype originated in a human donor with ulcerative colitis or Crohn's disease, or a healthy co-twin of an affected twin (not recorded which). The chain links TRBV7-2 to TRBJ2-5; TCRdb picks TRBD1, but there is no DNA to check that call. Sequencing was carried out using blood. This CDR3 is CASSLAWTGMETQYF.